These 19 T cell receptor beta chains originate from one sample sequenced in a study of blood T cell repertoires in COVID-19. The protocol was immunoSEQ multiplex PCR, while the TCRdb copy is restricted to in-frame clones and leaves out a portion. The repertoire holds some 320,000 clones, with around nine tenths as singletons. Sample: PBMCs or T cells enriched from blood (not recorded which). These receptors were obtained from a woman aged 45-59 years who had been exposed to COVID-19.

The chain employs TRBV30 and TRBJ2-2; D is perhaps TRBD1 (6 bases). The CDR3 length is 15 residues. Germline loops: CDR1 GTSNPN, CDR2 SVGIG (reference sequence). Trimming cost V 5 bases and J 4 bases, with 17 bases left between them. The CDR3 DNA follows: TGTGCCTGGGCACAGGGTTCGGGCGTCACCGGGGAGCTGTTTTTT. It yields the protein CAWAQGSGVTGELFF.

The rearrangement links TRBV5-1 to TRBJ2-6; TRBD2 matches 10 bases. The CDR3 has 19 residues. Germline assignment: CDR1 SGHRS and CDR2 YFSETQ. Trimming cost V 0 bases and J 0 bases; bases outside gene matches: 6. The CDR3 is CASSLGRLAGDSGANVLTF. The CDR3 region has the DNA TGCGCCAGCAGCTTGGGTAGGCTAGCGGGGGACTCTGGGGCCAACGTCCTGACTTTC.

The rearrangement uses TRBV3-1 (or the pseudogene TRBV3-2) and TRBJ2-7; 11 bases map to TRBD2. V was pared by 2 bases and J by 5 bases, with 11 bases of the junction left unmatched. Per germline, CDR1 LGHDT and CDR2 YNNKEL (reference sequence). CDR3 length: 17 amino acids. The CDR3 spells CASSQRRASGGNNEQYF. Here the CDR3 DNA reads TGTGCCAGCAGCCAAAGAAGGGCTAGCGGGGGGAATAACGAGCAGTACTTC.

V is TRBV28 and J is TRBJ1-5; tentatively, D is TRBD1 (6 bases). The V end lost 6 bases, the J end lost 6 bases, and 18 bases lay between the germline ends. This CDR3 has 15 residues. Germline V gene data show CDR1 as MDHEN and CDR2 as SYDVKM. CDR3 DNA: TGTGCCAGCAGCCCTGGGGGGGCGCCGGGTCAGCCCCAGCATTTT. Its translation is CASSPGGAPGQPQHF. The variable domain in full, with the rest retrieved from reference TRBV28 and TRBJ1-5, is DVKVTQSSRYLVKRTGEKVFLECVQDMDHENMFWYRQDPGLGLRLIYFSYDVKMKEKGDIPEGYSVSREKKERFSLILESASTNQTSMYLCASSPGGAPGQPQHFGDGTRLSIL.

V is TRBV4-1 and J is TRBJ2-2; TRBD1 aligns across 7 bases. CDR3 length: 15 amino acids. Germline CDR1 reads MGHRA; CDR2 reads YSYEKL. After removal of 0 bases from V and 5 bases from J, the junction contained 3 bases not matched to a gene. CDR3 DNA sequence: TGCGCCAGCAGCCAAGATCTCAGGGGGACCGGGGAGCTGTTTTTT. This sequence encodes CASSQDLRGTGELFF.

This clone was observed once. The chain uses TRBV28 and TRBJ1-5; D is possibly TRBD1 (5 bases). The V gene's germline CDR1 is MDHEN and CDR2 SYDVKM. The V end lost 6 bases, the J end lost 0 bases, and 12 bases lay between the germline ends. This CDR3 spans 15 amino acids. The DNA of the CDR3 is TGTGCCAGCAGAAGAACAGGACCTAGCAATCAGCCCCAGCATTTT. Its translation: CASRRTGPSNQPQHF.

This sequence joins TRBV5-1 and TRBJ1-2; 7 bases are shared with TRBD1. The CDR3 is 12 amino acids. Per germline, CDR1 SGHRS and CDR2 YFSETQ. The V and J ends lost 3 bases and 6 bases, in that order; junction bases with no gene match: 2. The CDR3 loop reads CASSSTGDGYTF. The CDR3 DNA reads as TGCGCCAGCAGCTCCACAGGGGATGGCTACACCTTC.

The rearrangement uses TRBV7-8 and TRBJ2-3, with TRBD2 matching 12 bases. The V segment lost 6 bases and the J segment 3 bases; nucleotides outside the gene matches: 4. The CDR3 is 15 amino acids. Germline V gene lookup returns CDR1 SGHVS and CDR2 FQNEAQ. In nucleotides, the CDR3 is TGTGCCAGCAGGCGGACTAGCGGGGCAACAGATACGCAGTATTTT. It specifies CASRRTSGATDTQYF.

This clone showed up just once. The V gene is TRBV27, the J gene TRBJ2-1; weak D call: TRBD2 (5 bases). The CDR3 loop spans 13 amino acids. Per germline, CDR1 MNHEY and CDR2 SMNVEV (reference sequence). V dropped 2 bases and J dropped 6 bases, with 8 bases sitting between them. The CDR3 sequence: CASSLGRANEQFF. The DNA of the CDR3 is TGTGCCAGCAGTTTAGGGCGGGCCAATGAGCAGTTCTTC.

This clone was seen just once. The same CDR3 arises from other DNA sequences in this sample as well. J is TRBJ1-5 and V is TRBV6-5; D is unclear. Germline CDR1 reads MNHEY; CDR2 reads SVGAGI. The CDR3 loop spans 14 amino acids. Trimming removed 5 bases at V and 3 bases at J, with 11 bases between. CDR3 in DNA: TGTGCCAGCAGTAACAGAGATAACAATCAGCCCCAGCATTTT. It translates to CASSNRDNNQPQHF.

The rearrangement links TRBV30 to TRBJ1-5; 7 bases map to TRBD1. The CDR3 loop spans 13 amino acids. Germline V gene data show CDR1 as GTSNPN and CDR2 as SVGIG (reference sequence). The junction had 4 bases not matched to a gene; V was cut back by 2 bases and J by 6 bases. CDR3 in DNA: TGTGCCTGGAGTAGACAGGGAGGTCAGCCCCAGCATTTT. Its translation: CAWSRQGGQPQHF.

V is TRBV3-1 (or the pseudogene TRBV3-2) and J is TRBJ1-2; D is possibly TRBD1 (6 bases). The length of the CDR3 is 15 residues. Trimming took 1 base from V and 4 from J, leaving 13 bases between them. Germline-derived CDR1 and CDR2 are LGHDT and YNNKEL (reference sequence). DNA for the CDR3: TGTGCCAGCAGCCAAGGGATGACAGGTTTCTATGGCTACACCTTC. Translated, it gives CASSQGMTGFYGYTF.

The chain couples TRBV19 to TRBJ2-3, with 13 bases that match TRBD2. The CDR3 loop spans 18 amino acids. Trimming cost V 5 bases and J 0 bases; bases outside gene matches: 8. The germline CDR1 and CDR2 sequences are LNHDA and SQIVND (reference sequence). In DNA, the CDR3 is TGTGCCAGTAGTCCGGGGACTAGCGGGATACCTAGCACAGATACGCAGTATTTT. This gives the protein CASSPGTSGIPSTDTQYF. Using reference TRBV19 and TRBJ2-3 for the parts outside the CDR3, the full variable domain is DGGITQSPKYLFRKEGQNVTLSCEQNLNHDAMYWYRQDPGQGLRLIYYSQIVNDFQKGDIAEGYSVSREKKESFPLTVTSAQKNPTAFYLCASSPGTSGIPSTDTQYFGPGTRLTVL.

This chain joins TRBV2 and TRBJ2-3; 7 nucleotides line up with TRBD1. The V segment lost 6 bases and the J segment 0 bases; nucleotides outside the gene matches: 12. CDR1 is SNHLY and CDR2 is FYNNEI in the germline V gene. The CDR3 is made up of 17 amino acids. CDR3 DNA sequence: TGTGCCAGCAGGATGGAGCAGACAGGGATCAGCACAGATACGCAGTATTTT. It yields the protein CASRMEQTGISTDTQYF.

This chain connects TRBV19 to TRBJ2-7; 11 positions agree with TRBD1. The CDR3 contains 15 residues. Trimming at V came to 0 bases and at J to 5 bases, leaving 3 bases not matched to a gene. Germline V lookup: CDR1 LNHDA, CDR2 SQIVND (reference sequence). The CDR3 nucleotides read TGTGCCAGTAGTATAGAGGGACAGGGGGGCCACGAGCAGTACTTC. It yields the protein CASSIEGQGGHEQYF. Combining the CDR3 with reference TRBV19 and TRBJ2-7 gives the whole variable domain DGGITQSPKYLFRKEGQNVTLSCEQNLNHDAMYWYRQDPGQGLRLIYYSQIVNDFQKGDIAEGYSVSREKKESFPLTVTSAQKNPTAFYLCASSIEGQGGHEQYFGPGTRLTVT.

J is TRBJ1-2 and V is TRBV7-2, with TRBD1 identical over 10 bases. V dropped 7 bases and J dropped 7; count of bases not matched to a gene: 6. This CDR3 contains 13 residues. Germline V gene data show CDR1 as SGHTA and CDR2 as FQGNSA. The CDR3 DNA is TGTGCCAGCAACCGACAGGGGGCGGGTGGCTACACCTTC. Amino acids: CASNRQGAGGYTF. The variable domain in full, with the rest retrieved from reference TRBV7-2 and TRBJ1-2, is GAGVSQSPSNKVTEKGKDVELRCDPISGHTALYWYRQSLGQGLEFLIYFQGNSAPDKSGLPSDRFSAERTGGSVSTLTIQRTQQEDSAVYLCASNRQGAGGYTFGSGTRLTVV.

The V gene is TRBV11-2, the J gene TRBJ2-2; TRBD2 matches at 9 bases. In germline, CDR1 is SGHAT, CDR2 FQNNGV. V shed 2 bases, J shed 9 bases, and the junction held 7 bases outside the gene matches. CDR3 length equals 15 residues. CDR3 nucleotides: TGTGCCAGCAGCTTAAATCCTAGCGGGGAAAGGGAGCTGTTTTTT. It codes for CASSLNPSGERELFF.

The CDR3 loop reads CASSQGQGSLFGNQPQHF. CDR3 DNA: TGTGCCAGCAGCCAGGGACAGGGGAGCTTATTCGGCAATCAGCCCCAGCATTTT. This chain joins TRBV7-9 and TRBJ1-5; 10 nucleotides align to TRBD1. J lost 2 bases, V lost 5 bases, and 12 bases had no gene match. The CDR3 is 18 amino acids. The germline V gene has CDR1 SEHNR and CDR2 FQNEAQ (reference sequence).

The chain is built from TRBV7-9 and TRBJ1-5; no clear D. The germline CDR1 and CDR2 sequences are SEHNR and FQNEAQ (reference sequence). This CDR3 has 14 residues. The V end lost 1 base, the J end lost 4 bases, and 8 bases lay between the germline ends. CDR3 nucleotides: TGTGCCAGCAGCTTAGGTTCAGCGAATCAGCCCCAGCATTTT. Translating it yields CASSLGSANQPQHF.